Following are 27 T cell receptor beta chains from one sample sequenced in a study. Each CDR3 protein is one row after TCRdb ran MiXCR on the 5' RACE reads. The profile covers under 35,000 distinct CDR3 sequences, with approximately 25% appearing a single time and around 3.5% taken by the ten largest. Sequencing used naive CD4+ T cells sorted from a lymph node. Subset here: naive CD4+ T cells, CD4+CD45RA+CD25-. Receptors originate from a female donor with breast cancer.

A word on this clonotype: Just one base apart from a much larger clone, this may be a read error. V gene TRBV20-1 combines with J gene TRBJ2-7, with D possibly called TRBD1 or TRBD2 (5 bases each). CDR3 length: 12 residues. The V end lost 8 bases, the J end lost 0 bases, and 11 bases lay between the germline ends. Germline V CDR1 and CDR2: DFQATT, SNEGSKA (reference sequence). For the CDR3, the DNA is TGCAGTACTGGGGACCTCTCCTACGAGCAGTACTTC. Encoded protein: CSTGDLSYEQYF.

There are a few counts of this clonotype. The chain uses TRBV4-2 and TRBJ2-1; D unresolved. Trimming took off 1 base at V and 8 bases at J, with 9 bases between the two ends. CDR1 is LGHNA, CDR2 YNFKEQ, per germline. The CDR3 consists of 13 residues. The CDR3 DNA sequence: TGTGCCAGCAGCCAAGCCAGCAGTGATGAGCAGTTCTTC. Translating gives CASSQASSDEQFF.

The chain joins TRBV27 to TRBJ2-7; no clear D gene. The germline V gene encodes CDR1 MNHEY and CDR2 SMNVEV (reference sequence). V was trimmed by 2 bases and J by 1 base, leaving 9 bases between them. The CDR3 runs 14 residues. The CDR3 region has the DNA TGTGCCAGCAGTTTACAGGTGTCGTCCTACGAGCAGTACTTC. Translating it yields CASSLQVSSYEQYF.

In its sample, this clonotype was seen a few times. Sequence at one end of the junction differs from germline and may be a read error. V and J are TRBV7-7 and TRBJ2-6; TRBD1 aligns across 11 bases. The germline gives CDR1 SSHAT, CDR2 FNYEAQ (reference sequence). There are 17 residues in the CDR3. The DNA for the CDR3 is TGTGCTAGCAGCGCCGGACAGGGGGCTATCGGGGCCAACGTCCTGACTTTC. Amino acid sequence: CASSAGQGAIGANVLTF. The full variable domain, completed using reference TRBV7-7 and TRBJ2-6, is GAGVSQSPRYKVTKRGQDVTLRCDPISSHATLYWYQQALGQGPEFLTYFNYEAQPDKSGLPSDRFSAERPEGSISTLTIQRTEQRDSAMYRCASSAGQGAIGANVLTFGAGSRLTVL.

This clonotype was detected only a few times. The DNA for the CDR3 is TGTGCCAGCGGTATCAGACAGGGGACGGAGGCCCAGTACTTC. Translation gives CASGIRQGTEAQYF. This rearrangement joins TRBV28 to TRBJ2-5, with 8 bases identical to TRBD1. The CDR3 covers 14 residues. Germline lookup yields CDR1 MDHEN and CDR2 SYDVKM. After removal of 8 bases from V and 9 bases from J, the junction contained 14 bases not matched to a gene.

On this clonotype: A much bigger clone sits one base away, suggesting this may be a read error. CDR3 residues: CGAGQGPYGYTF. CDR3 nucleotides: TGCGGTGCTGGACAGGGCCCTTATGGCTACACCTTC. The V and J genes are TRBV20-1 and TRBJ1-2, with TRBD1 identical over 8 bases. This CDR3 spans 12 amino acids. Per the germline V gene, CDR1 is DFQATT and CDR2 is SNEGSKA (reference sequence).

Within the sample, this clonotype is medium-sized. The CDR3 nucleotides are TGCAGTGCGTCAGGGGAAGATACGCAGTATTTT. Translated: CSASGEDTQYF. V and J are TRBV20-1 and TRBJ2-3; the D gene is possibly TRBD1 (6 bases). Per germline, CDR1 DFQATT and CDR2 SNEGSKA (reference sequence). The CDR3 is made up of 11 amino acids. Trimming cost V 6 bases and J 5 bases, with 9 bases left between them.

V gene TRBV6-5 combines with J gene TRBJ1-3; D gene unclear. Trimming removed 7 bases at V and 4 bases at J, with 11 bases between. The V gene's germline CDR1 is MNHEY and CDR2 SVGAGI. This CDR3 region has 13 residues. The CDR3 region has the DNA TGTGCCAGCAACACTCCCTCCGGAAACACCATATATTTT. It codes for CASNTPSGNTIYF.

On this clonotype: Its ends do not fully match the called genes, so a read error is possible. V gene TRBV6-2 or TRBV6-3 combines with J gene TRBJ1-1, with D possibly being TRBD1 (5 bases). CDR3 length equals 13 residues. The germline V gene has CDR1 MNHEY and CDR2 SVGEGT. In DNA form, the CDR3 reads TGTGCCAGCAGTCACGGGACGCGCACTGAAGCTTCCTTT. This encodes CASSHGTRTEASF.

As concerns this clonotype: A much more abundant neighbour one base away suggests this may be a read error. The chain couples TRBV20-1 to TRBJ2-2; TRBD2 might be the D (5 bases). CDR1 and CDR2 (germline): DFQATT, SNEGSKA (reference sequence). The length of the CDR3 is 15 residues. The CDR3 DNA reads TGCAGTGCTAGAGATCAAAGGCTAGACACCGGGAAGCTGTTTTTT. Its translation: CSARDQRLDTGKLFF.

This clonotype showed up just a few times. This chain joins TRBV27 and TRBJ2-1, with 9 bases lining up with TRBD2. Germline trimming cut 3 bases from V and 8 bases from J; bases unmatched to any gene: 14. The CDR3 is 17 amino acids. Germline CDR1 is MNHEY and CDR2 is SMNVEV (reference sequence). The CDR3 DNA sequence: TGTGCCAGCAGTTTCAGGCTAGCGGGACCAAGAGGCGATGAGCAGTTCTTC. Protein: CASSFRLAGPRGDEQFF.

By proportion, this clonotype is medium-sized. The rearrangement uses TRBV6-5 and TRBJ2-6; 8 nucleotides agree with TRBD1. The V gene end was trimmed by 6 bases and the J gene end by 1 base; junction bases not matched to a gene: 14. There are 19 residues in the CDR3. The germline V gene has CDR1 MNHEY and CDR2 SVGAGI. CDR3 DNA: TGTGCCAGCAGCCTGACAGCCGGGACAGGAGAATCTGGGGCCAACGTCCTGACTTTC. This sequence encodes CASSLTAGTGESGANVLTF.

The chain is built from TRBV25-1 and TRBJ2-6, with D perhaps given as TRBD1 or TRBD2 (5 bases each). V was shortened by 8 bases and J by 2 bases, with 13 bases between the two germline ends. CDR1 is MGHDK and CDR2 is SYGVNS in the germline V gene. This CDR3 region has 15 residues. The CDR3 DNA is TGTGCCAGCCGAGACCAGGGAGCTGGGGCCAACGTCCTGACTTTC. Translation: CASRDQGAGANVLTF.

V gene TRBV20-1 combines with J gene TRBJ2-5, with TRBD2 as a possible D gene (5 bases). Germline CDR1 reads DFQATT; CDR2 reads SNEGSKA (reference sequence). With 3 bases removed from V and 5 bases from J, the gap between germline ends came to 13 bases. This CDR3 spans 13 amino acids. The CDR3 nucleotides are TGCAGTGCTAGTCGGGGAACGGGGGAGACCCAGTACTTC. It yields the protein CSASRGTGETQYF.

Here the CDR3 reads CSATTGGGTDTQYF. The CDR3 bases are TGCAGTGCCACCACGGGAGGGGGCACAGATACGCAGTATTTT. The chain uses TRBV20-1 and TRBJ2-3; 8 nucleotides line up with TRBD2. Trimming took 6 bases from V and 1 from J; bases not matched to a gene: 6. The germline V gene has CDR1 DFQATT and CDR2 SNEGSKA (reference sequence). The CDR3 sequence is 14 residues long.

The chain carries TRBV2 and TRBJ1-3; D remains unclear. The CDR3 extends over 13 amino acids. The germline V and J ends were trimmed by 8 bases and 2 bases, with 10 bases remaining between them. Per the germline V gene, CDR1 is SNHLY and CDR2 is FYNNEI. The CDR3 is CASFFSPGNTIYF. CDR3 coding DNA: TGTGCCAGCTTTTTTTCACCTGGAAACACCATATATTTT.

The chain is built from TRBV5-5 and TRBJ1-1; possibly TRBD1 for D (5 bases). Germline V CDR1 and CDR2: SGHKS, YYEKEE (reference sequence). Trimming stripped 5 bases from V and 5 bases from J, with 16 bases between. The CDR3 is 14 residues long. CDR3 sequence: CASRAGQGGTEAFF. Here the CDR3 DNA reads TGTGCCAGCAGAGCCGGGCAGGGAGGGACTGAAGCTTTCTTT.

CDR3 DNA sequence: TGTGCCACCAGCAGACCCTCGGGACAGGGGGCGCGGGAGCAGTACTTC. Translating gives CATSRPSGQGAREQYF. J is TRBJ2-7 and V is TRBV15, with 12 bases aligning to TRBD1. Germline V gene lookup returns CDR1 LNHNV and CDR2 YYDKDF (reference sequence). CDR3 length: 16 amino acids. The J segment lost 7 bases and the V segment lost 2 bases, leaving 9 bases of the junction unmatched.

This clonotype was seen only a few times. This sequence joins TRBV6-2 or TRBV6-3 and TRBJ2-3, with D perhaps TRBD2 (6 bases). The CDR3 sequence is 16 residues long. V was clipped by 4 bases and J by 2 bases, with 16 bases between them. Germline loops: CDR1 MNHEY, CDR2 SVGEGT. The DNA of the CDR3 is TGTGCCAGCAGTTCTTTAGGCGGGACCTACACAGATACGCAGTATTTT. Protein product: CASSSLGGTYTDTQYF.

This clonotype was picked up many times. The V gene is TRBV7-3, the J gene TRBJ2-2; 9 nucleotides align to TRBD2. Losses at the gene ends were 0 bases for V and 0 bases for J; bases not matched to a gene: 8. CDR1 SGHTA and CDR2 FQGTGA come from the germline V gene. This CDR3 region has 19 residues. CDR3 amino acids: CASSLTAAGGRTNTGELFF. The DNA for the CDR3 is TGTGCCAGCAGCTTAACGGCGGCGGGAGGGCGGACGAACACCGGGGAGCTGTTTTTT.

V gene TRBV4-1 combines with J gene TRBJ1-4, with D perhaps matching TRBD1 (6 bases). Germline V gene data show CDR1 as MGHRA and CDR2 as YSYEKL. V was trimmed by 4 bases and J by 3 bases, leaving 18 bases between them. The CDR3 contains 17 residues. The CDR3 DNA reads TGCGCCAGCAGCCGACGGATCCGGGGGGGGCCTAATGAAAAACTGTTTTTT. It translates to CASSRRIRGGPNEKLFF.

This clonotype was seen repeatedly, ten times or more. This chain connects TRBV27 to TRBJ2-7; 10 bases match TRBD1. V lost 9 bases and J lost 4; bases outside the gene matches: 6. From germline, CDR1 is MNHEY and CDR2 SMNVEV (reference sequence). The CDR3 runs to 13 residues. Here the CDR3 reads CASSRDRGYEQYF. Here the CDR3 DNA reads TGTGCCAGTTCCCGGGACAGGGGTTACGAGCAGTACTTC.

This chain uses TRBV12-3 or TRBV12-4 with TRBJ1-5, with D possibly being TRBD1 (5 bases). V lost 3 bases and J lost 5, with 14 bases in between. The CDR3 consists of 15 residues. The CDR3 bases are TGTGCCAGCAGTTTTGGCGGCAGGGCATATCAGCCCCAGCATTTT. It yields the protein CASSFGGRAYQPQHF.

The chain combines TRBV10-2 with TRBJ2-7; D unclear. Germline lookup yields CDR1 WSHSY and CDR2 SAAADI. The ends were cut back, 8 bases at V and 1 base at J, with 3 bases in the middle. The CDR3 loop spans 10 amino acids. CDR3 in amino acids: CASGSYEQYF. CDR3 coding DNA: TGCGCCAGCGGATCCTACGAGCAGTACTTC.

The rearrangement joins TRBV12-3 or TRBV12-4 to TRBJ2-4; D may match TRBD1 or TRBD2 (6 bases each). CDR3 size: 14 residues. The germline V and J ends were trimmed by 7 bases and 3 bases, with 13 bases remaining between them. DNA for the CDR3: TGTGCCAGCAACCTCGGGGGCGGCAAAAACATTCAGTACTTC. This gives the protein CASNLGGGKNIQYF.

The chain joins TRBV19 to TRBJ2-2; D call uncertain. V shed 8 bases and J shed 1 base, with 8 bases lying between them. The CDR3 extends over 13 amino acids. The germline V gene has CDR1 LNHDA and CDR2 SQIVND (reference sequence). The CDR3: CASEWVNTGELFF. The CDR3 coding sequence is TGTGCCAGTGAGTGGGTGAACACCGGGGAGCTGTTTTTT.

This clonotype qualifies as medium-sized. Written as DNA, the CDR3 is TGCAGTGCTGGTGGCGGGAGTGGCACCGGGGAGCTGTTTTTT. Protein product: CSAGGGSGTGELFF. The J gene is TRBJ2-2, the V gene TRBV20-1; 7 bases match TRBD2. There are 14 residues in the CDR3. Germline trimming cut 5 bases from V and 4 bases from J; bases unmatched to any gene: 7. CDR1 is DFQATT and CDR2 is SNEGSKA in the germline V gene (reference sequence).